Listed here are 15 T cell receptor beta chains from one sample, sequenced in a study of OX40 agonist ivuxolimab in advanced cancers. The protocol was immunoSEQ multiplex PCR, while the TCRdb copy is restricted to in-frame clones and leaves out a portion. The repertoire holds fewer than 90,000 clones, with approximately 86% as singletons. This specimen consisted of CD4+ or CD8+ T cells sorted from blood, obtained in a trial of the OX40 agonist ivuxolimab. The receptor set was obtained from an adult with an advanced solid tumor such as melanoma, head and neck, liver or kidney cancer.

The rearrangement joins TRBV6-1 to TRBJ1-2, with 9 bases identical to TRBD1. Germline assignment: CDR1 MNHNS and CDR2 SASEGT. The CDR3 sequence is 16 residues long. With V trimmed by 4 bases and J by 4 bases, 10 bases remained unmatched. The CDR3 loop reads CASSVRTGVFAYGYTF. The CDR3 bases are TGTGCCAGCAGTGTTCGGACAGGGGTTTTTGCCTATGGCTACACCTTC.

This clone was seen a few times. This chain uses TRBV2 with TRBJ1-3, with a tentative D call TRBD1 (6 bases). The V and J ends lost 6 bases and 0 bases respectively, with 15 bases between them. CDR1 SNHLY and CDR2 FYNNEI come from the germline V gene. This CDR3 contains 16 residues. The CDR3 DNA follows: TGTGCCAGCAGGGCCCAGGGGCCCGGCTCTGGAAACACCATATATTTT. As protein: CASRAQGPGSGNTIYF.

The chain employs TRBV7-2 and TRBJ2-7; no clear D gene. Germline V gene data show CDR1 as SGHTA and CDR2 as FQGNSA. This CDR3 has 13 residues. The germline V and J ends were trimmed by 1 base and 2 bases, with 6 bases remaining between them. The CDR3: CASSLVAPYEQYF. CDR3 sequence (DNA): TGTGCCAGCAGCTTAGTGGCCCCCTACGAGCAGTACTTC.

The chain has TRBV11-2 and TRBJ1-1; D not resolved. Germline V CDR1 and CDR2: SGHAT, FQNNGV. This CDR3 comprises 14 residues. Trimming removed 0 bases from V and 8 bases from J, with 13 bases in between. The CDR3, as DNA: TGTGCCAGCAGCTTAGATTGGACGGACGGGGAAGCTTTCTTT. Its translation: CASSLDWTDGEAFF.

The V call is TRBV15, the J call TRBJ2-5; D call uncertain. The CDR3 is 13 residues long. Trimming cost V 0 bases and J 1 base, with 3 bases left between them. The germline CDR1 and CDR2 sequences are LNHNV and YYDKDF (reference sequence). DNA for the CDR3: TGTGCCACCAGCAGAGATATCCAAGAGACCCAGTACTTC. Translating it yields CATSRDIQETQYF.

This chain joins TRBV6-6 and TRBJ2-7; no definite D call. V dropped 0 bases and J dropped 3 bases, with 9 bases sitting between them. The CDR3 is 14 residues long. CDR1 and CDR2 (germline): MNHNY, SVGAGI (reference sequence). CDR3 amino acids: CASSYSELLYEQYF. The CDR3 region has the DNA TGTGCCAGCAGTTACTCGGAACTTCTCTACGAGCAGTACTTC.

This clone has a single count. The chain couples TRBV6-1 to TRBJ2-3, with D perhaps given as TRBD1 or TRBD2 (5 bases each). This CDR3 has 15 amino acids. Trimming left V 2 bases short and J 5 bases short, with 14 bases between. In germline, CDR1 is MNHNS, CDR2 SASEGT. The CDR3: CASSESGGAKDTQYF. CDR3 in DNA: TGTGCCAGCAGTGAATCTGGGGGAGCAAAAGATACGCAGTATTTT.

The chain has TRBV6-5 and TRBJ1-1, with TRBD1 as a possible D gene (6 bases). V lost 4 bases and J lost 6, with 18 bases in between. Per the germline V gene, CDR1 is MNHEY and CDR2 is SVGAGI. This CDR3 is 15 amino acids long. The CDR3 coding sequence is TGTGCCAGCAGTTGGGGAGTGGGGGCTTGGGCTGAAGCTTTCTTT. Encoded protein: CASSWGVGAWAEAFF.

The genes are TRBV5-6 and TRBJ2-5; D perhaps matches TRBD1 (5 bases). Germline V gene sequence: CDR1 SGHDT, CDR2 YYEEEE. V gave up 1 base and J gave up 1 base, with 8 bases separating them. This CDR3 spans 14 amino acids. The CDR3 spells CASSLRRAQETQYF. Here the CDR3 DNA reads TGTGCCAGCAGCTTGCGCAGGGCCCAAGAGACCCAGTACTTC.

This chain uses TRBV5-4 with TRBJ1-2; D is uncertain. The V and J ends lost 1 base and 5 bases respectively, with 18 bases between them. CDR1 and CDR2 from the germline V gene are SGHNT and YYREEE (reference sequence). The CDR3 runs 16 residues. The CDR3 DNA is TGTGCCAGCAGCTTGCTGGGAAGGTCGGTCGAATATGGCTACACCTTC. Its translation: CASSLLGRSVEYGYTF.

The rearrangement links TRBV19 to TRBJ2-3, with 9 bases matching TRBD1. This CDR3 comprises 15 residues. Germline V gene lookup returns CDR1 LNHDA and CDR2 SQIVND (reference sequence). Unmatched junction bases numbered 5, after V lost 4 bases and J lost 3 bases. The CDR3 is CASSTGQGMTDTQYF. For the CDR3, the DNA is TGTGCCAGTAGTACGGGACAGGGAATGACAGATACGCAGTATTTT.

The chain recombines TRBV29-1 with TRBJ1-5; 11 positions match TRBD1. Looked up from germline, CDR1 is SQVTM and CDR2 is ANQGSEA. The CDR3 consists of 14 residues. The junction had 1 base not matched to a gene; V was cut back by 4 bases and J by 2 bases. CDR3 residues: CSVGGQGGNQPQHF. In DNA form, the CDR3 reads TGCAGCGTTGGGGGACAGGGGGGCAATCAGCCCCAGCATTTT.

CDR3 in amino acids: CASSLLQPTDTQYF. CDR3 nucleotide sequence: TGTGCCAGCAGCTTGTTACAACCTACAGATACGCAGTATTTT. The chain combines TRBV5-6 with TRBJ2-3; unclear D gene. V was shortened by 1 base and J by 3 bases, with 9 bases between the two germline ends. This CDR3 has 14 residues. Looked up from germline, CDR1 is SGHDT and CDR2 is YYEEEE.

The chain combines TRBV4-1 with TRBJ2-3; 10 bases align to TRBD2. This CDR3 region has 17 residues. Germline V CDR1 and CDR2: MGHRA, YSYEKL. V shed 4 bases and J 3 bases; nucleotides not matched to a gene: 10. The CDR3 loop is CASSRPSGSLGTDTQYF. Written as DNA, the CDR3 is TGCGCCAGCAGCCGCCCTAGCGGGAGTCTAGGGACAGATACGCAGTATTTT.

This clone came up once. V gene TRBV7-2 combines with J gene TRBJ2-3, with D hard to call. V dropped 2 bases and J dropped 6 bases, with 18 bases sitting between them. Germline-derived CDR1 and CDR2 are SGHTA and FQGNSA. The CDR3 length is 16 residues. The CDR3 sequence is CASSLRGASAPDTQYF. The CDR3, as DNA: TGTGCCAGCAGCTTAAGAGGCGCTAGTGCCCCGGATACGCAGTATTTT.